Each of the 25 T cell receptor beta chains below was sequenced from the same sample in a study of T-cell reconstitution after alpha-beta-depleted transplantation in children. Using unique molecular identifiers, the investigators prepared the TCRbeta library. TCRdb re-called the PCR reads through MiXCR, storing one row per CDR3 protein. The data contain almost 500,000 distinct CDR3 sequences, roughly a tenth of them seen just once; the ten biggest clones take up around 2%. Sequenced here: PBMCs, sampled before TCRalphabeta/CD19-depleted stem cell transplant. These receptors were collected from a child aged 2-15 years with inherited bone marrow failure, due to receive a stem cell transplant.

The rearrangement links TRBV24-1 to TRBJ2-1; maybe TRBD2 (6 bases). V gave up 3 bases and J gave up 4 bases, with 12 bases separating them. The CDR3 totals 15 residues. Germline CDR1 is KGHDR and CDR2 is SFDVKD. The DNA of the CDR3 is TGTGCCACCAGTGATCGGAGCGGGTCATACAATGAGCAGTTCTTC. Translated, it gives CATSDRSGSYNEQFF.

At least ten counts were recorded for this clonotype. The chain has TRBV4-2 and TRBJ2-2, with D perhaps matching TRBD1 (6 bases). From germline, CDR1 is LGHNA and CDR2 YNFKEQ. With 5 bases removed from V and 3 bases from J, the gap between germline ends came to 16 bases. CDR3 length: 16 residues. The chain's CDR3 is CASSSPGVGDTGELFF. CDR3 nucleotides: TGTGCCAGCAGCTCCCCAGGGGTAGGGGACACCGGGGAGCTGTTTTTT.

This clonotype was detected many times. The chain employs TRBV20-1 and TRBJ2-1; 13 bases line up with TRBD2. Germline trimming cut 6 bases from V and 1 base from J; bases unmatched to any gene: 3. There are 15 residues in the CDR3. The germline CDR1 and CDR2 sequences are DFQATT and SNEGSKA (reference sequence). CDR3 in DNA: TGCAGTGCGGGGGGACTAGCGGGGTCCTACAATGAGCAGTTCTTC. Encoded protein: CSAGGLAGSYNEQFF.

In its sample, this clonotype was seen many times. The chain links TRBV6-5 to TRBJ2-3, with D unresolved. Trimming took off 2 bases at V and 0 bases at J, with 3 bases between the two ends. The CDR3 totals 13 residues. Germline CDR1 reads MNHEY; CDR2 reads SVGAGI. CDR3 bases: TGTGCCAGCAGTTACGGGAGCACAGATACGCAGTATTTT. It translates to CASSYGSTDTQYF.

As for this clonotype: A read error may produce the germline difference seen at one junction end. The V gene is TRBV5-1, the J gene TRBJ1-1; TRBD1 aligns across 8 bases. Germline CDR1 reads SGHRS; CDR2 reads YFSETQ. CDR3 length equals 14 residues. The CDR3 region has the DNA TGCGCCAGCTGCTTACCAGGGGGCGGCACTGAAGCTTTCTTT. Translation gives CASCLPGGGTEAFF.

This clonotype was seen many times. The rearrangement joins TRBV18 to TRBJ2-7; D possibly corresponds to TRBD2 (6 bases). The germline V and J ends were trimmed by 4 bases and 3 bases, with 16 bases remaining between them. The CDR3 consists of 15 residues. Germline CDR1 is KGHSH and CDR2 is LQKENI. The CDR3 DNA is TGTGCCAGCTCACTAAACCGGGACTCCTTCTACGAGCAGTACTTC. It specifies CASSLNRDSFYEQYF.

This clonotype has a handful of counts. The CDR3 reads CASSRTLQEIYGYTF. The CDR3 DNA reads as TGTGCCAGCAGCCGAACCTTACAGGAAATCTATGGCTACACCTTC. V and J are TRBV7-2 and TRBJ1-2; TRBD1 might be the D (5 bases). In germline, CDR1 is SGHTA, CDR2 FQGNSA. Trimming removed 5 bases at V and 4 bases at J, with 17 bases between. This CDR3 is built from 15 residues.

This clonotype was detected many times. This rearrangement joins TRBV5-1 to TRBJ2-7; possible D gene TRBD2, 5 bases. CDR1 is SGHRS, CDR2 YFSETQ, per germline. Trimming shortened V by 0 bases and J by 2 bases, and 15 bases separated the two germline ends. This CDR3 is built from 16 residues. CDR3 in DNA: TGCGCCAGCAGCTTGGGGGGTATGAGGGTCGCCTACGAGCAGTACTTC. It codes for CASSLGGMRVAYEQYF.

This clonotype showed up just once. V and J are TRBV19 and TRBJ2-1; 7 bases are shared with TRBD2. With V trimmed by 3 bases and J by 7 bases, 6 bases remained unmatched. Looked up from germline, CDR1 is LNHDA and CDR2 is SQIVND (reference sequence). The CDR3 spans 14 residues. The CDR3 nucleotides are TGTGCCAGTAGTATCCAACTAGCGCGAAATGAGCAGTTCTTC. Translated: CASSIQLARNEQFF.

This clonotype was seen many times. The rearrangement uses TRBV20-1 and TRBJ1-1; D is uncertain. Deletions cut 0 bases from V and 7 bases from J, with 9 bases between. The CDR3 has 12 amino acids. Germline lookup yields CDR1 DFQATT and CDR2 SNEGSKA (reference sequence). For the CDR3, the DNA is TGCAGTGCTAGAGAAGGCGTGGGTGAAGCTTTCTTT. Amino acid sequence: CSAREGVGEAFF.

This clonotype was picked up a small number of times. The chain couples TRBV5-1 to TRBJ2-1; D unresolved. V dropped 1 base and J dropped 4 bases, with 12 bases sitting between them. Germline CDR1 is SGHRS and CDR2 is YFSETQ. The CDR3 runs 15 residues. In DNA form, the CDR3 reads TGCGCCAGCAGCTTGCGCGCGTTGGGTTACAATGAGCAGTTCTTC. Residues: CASSLRALGYNEQFF.

This clonotype turned up a few times. The chain combines TRBV19 with TRBJ2-7, with 11 bases fitting TRBD2. Germline V lookup: CDR1 LNHDA, CDR2 SQIVND (reference sequence). The CDR3 contains 17 residues. Losses at the gene ends were 2 bases for V and 4 bases for J; bases not matched to a gene: 10. The CDR3 here is CASSITSGSSPFYEQYF. The CDR3 DNA reads TGTGCCAGTAGTATAACTAGCGGGAGTTCACCTTTTTACGAGCAGTACTTC.

The chain links TRBV20-1 to TRBJ2-7; 11 positions agree with TRBD2. The trim removed 0 bases at V and 2 bases at J, leaving 6 bases unmatched. This CDR3 is 16 amino acids long. Germline V CDR1 and CDR2: DFQATT, SNEGSKA (reference sequence). The CDR3 spells CSARDGQGLAAYEQYF. The CDR3 coding sequence is TGCAGTGCTAGAGATGGGCAGGGACTAGCGGCCTACGAGCAGTACTTC.

The CDR3 protein is CASSLWQSPYEQYF. The DNA of the CDR3 is TGTGCCAGCAGTTTATGGCAGTCCCCCTACGAGCAGTACTTC. J is TRBJ2-7 and V is TRBV28; D unclear. From germline, CDR1 is MDHEN and CDR2 SYDVKM. Trimming cost V 0 bases and J 2 bases, with 8 bases left between them. This CDR3 is built from 14 residues.

This clonotype was found many times. This sequence joins TRBV4-3 and TRBJ2-7; the D gene could be TRBD1 or TRBD2 (5 bases each). V was clipped by 3 bases and J by 3 bases, with 12 bases between them. The V gene's germline CDR1 is LGHNA and CDR2 YSLEER. The CDR3 spans 14 residues. This CDR3 reads CASSHRARDYEQYF. For the CDR3, the DNA is TGCGCCAGCAGCCACAGGGCGAGGGACTACGAGCAGTACTTC.

This clonotype was seen a handful of times. J is TRBJ2-1 and V is TRBV12-3 or TRBV12-4, with no clear D. The CDR3 has 14 residues. V lost 7 bases and J 4 bases, leaving 14 bases between the germline ends. CDR3 amino acids: CASTQASQYNEQFF. CDR3 DNA sequence: TGTGCCAGCACCCAGGCCTCCCAGTACAATGAGCAGTTCTTC.

This clonotype was seen at least ten times. J is TRBJ2-1 and V is TRBV4-3; possible D gene TRBD1, 6 bases. The CDR3 loop spans 14 amino acids. V was trimmed by 4 bases and J by 7 bases, leaving 14 bases between them. From germline, CDR1 is LGHNA and CDR2 YSLEER. CDR3 amino acids: CASSPGPQGNEQFF. CDR3 bases: TGCGCCAGCAGCCCGGGCCCTCAGGGGAATGAGCAGTTCTTC.

This clonotype was counted many times. The rearrangement links TRBV29-1 to TRBJ2-3, with 16 positions matching TRBD2. V trimming: 5 bases; J trimming: 3 bases; junction bases outside the gene matches: 8. The germline gives CDR1 SQVTM, CDR2 ANQGSEA. This CDR3 spans 17 amino acids. The CDR3 DNA is TGCAGCGTTTCTGGGACTAGCGGGAGGGATCTGACAGATACGCAGTATTTT. Its protein product is CSVSGTSGRDLTDTQYF.

V is TRBV12-3 or TRBV12-4 and J is TRBJ2-5; 7 positions agree with TRBD2. This CDR3 contains 16 residues. V was pared by 5 bases and J by 4 bases, with 13 bases of the junction left unmatched. The chain's CDR3 is CASSPPAAGVGETQYF. CDR3 DNA sequence: TGTGCCAGCAGTCCCCCGGCGGCGGGAGTGGGAGAGACCCAGTACTTC.

V gene TRBV4-1 combines with J gene TRBJ2-1; TRBD1 matches at 7 bases. V lost 0 bases and J lost 8; bases outside the gene matches: 19. Per germline, CDR1 MGHRA and CDR2 YSYEKL. The CDR3 extends over 19 amino acids. The CDR3 coding sequence is TGCGCCAGCAGCCAAGATCCCTCCTCACAGGGGTTTGGATTGGATGAGCAGTTCTTC. Protein: CASSQDPSSQGFGLDEQFF.

This clonotype was counted between two and nine times. The gene calls are TRBV20-1 and TRBJ1-4, with D hard to call. The germline V and J ends were trimmed by 2 bases and 0 bases, with 13 bases remaining between them. Germline-derived CDR1 and CDR2 are DFQATT and SNEGSKA (reference sequence). The CDR3 contains 16 residues. CDR3 bases: TGCAGTGCTAGACCCTTCAGGCAGACAACTAATGAAAAACTGTTTTTT. Its translation: CSARPFRQTTNEKLFF.

This clonotype has more than one count but fewer than ten. The V call is TRBV27, the J call TRBJ1-2; D may be TRBD1 (6 bases). V lost 0 bases, J lost 8 bases, and 19 bases lay in between. The CDR3 is 16 residues long. Germline V gene sequence: CDR1 MNHEY, CDR2 SMNVEV (reference sequence). The CDR3, as DNA: TGTGCCAGCAGTTTATCCCCCTTTTCAGGGGTCGGGGGCTACACCTTC. Protein: CASSLSPFSGVGGYTF.

The genes are TRBV12-3 or TRBV12-4 and TRBJ2-1, with TRBD2 matching 13 bases. The trim removed 8 bases at V and 8 bases at J, leaving 3 bases unmatched. CDR3 length equals 13 residues. CDR3 coding DNA: TGTGCCAGCCGGACTAGCGGGAGAGATGAGCAGTTCTTC. As protein: CASRTSGRDEQFF.

J is TRBJ2-5 and V is TRBV30; maybe TRBD2 (6 bases). Trimming stripped 3 bases from V and 4 bases from J, with 24 bases between. This CDR3 contains 17 residues. CDR1 GTSNPN and CDR2 SVGIG come from the germline V gene (reference sequence). The CDR3 here is CAWSLPPWASAGETQYF. The CDR3 nucleotides are TGTGCCTGGAGCCTCCCGCCTTGGGCTAGCGCAGGAGAGACCCAGTACTTC.

This clonotype was observed many times. CDR3 sequence: CASSLVSGLSQETQYF. The CDR3 bases are TGTGCCAGCAGCTTAGTTTCGGGACTTTCCCAAGAGACCCAGTACTTC. The chain carries TRBV7-9 and TRBJ2-5; D may be TRBD2 (6 bases). The V and J ends lost 1 base and 1 base respectively, with 13 bases between them. Germline CDR1 SEHNR, CDR2 FQNEAQ (reference sequence). This CDR3 comprises 16 residues.